One T cell receptor beta chain is described in this entry. The entry originates in a study of blood T cell repertoires in COVID-19. Turning to the study itself: The cDNA or gDNA used as material had been derived from T cells, B-cell-depleted T cells, or PBMCs.

CDR3 length: 15 amino acids. The V gene's germline CDR1 is SGHRS and CDR2 YFSETQ. Trimming cost V 0 bases and J 2 bases, with 10 bases left between them. Methods used by the authors: Counts of nucleated cells, estimated from reference gene primer amplification, were obtained. Clones were read by immunoSEQ multiplex PCR, and TCRdb kept only the in-frame ones, dropping some. V and J calls and clone size are copied from that table; D and trimming were computed from the DNA. The sample carries about 81,000 clones, roughly 88% recorded once. V gene TRBV5-1 combines with J gene TRBJ2-3, with a weak D call TRBD1 (6 bases). The receptor was isolated from a human donor in a cohort sampled during active COVID-19. Sequences were obtained from peripheral blood. The CDR3 sequence is CASSLGQGNTDTQYF. CDR3 nucleotides: TGCGCCAGCAGCTTGGGTCAGGGGAACACAGATACGCAGTATTTT.